What follows is one T cell receptor (beta chain) and its context. The antigen remains unidentified. Germline values: CDR1 SGHTA, CDR2 FQGTGA. The V and J ends lost 5 bases and 2 bases, in that order; junction bases with no gene match: 9. The CDR3 loop spans 16 amino acids. This record belongs to a study of PD-1 blockade in mismatch repair-deficient tumors. Every patient had mismatch repair deficiency by PCR or immunohistochemistry. A few pembrolizumab responders had their TCRs sequenced. Data came from immunoSEQ multiplex PCR; TCRdb stores just in-frame clones and leaves some out. The sample has 120,000 or so clones, around 83% seen once. Overall study findings and caveats: Rapid post-treatment expansion, then contraction, generally preceding radiologic response, marked tumor-resident clones.

This TCR came from an adult with mismatch repair-deficient cancer. The chain is built from TRBV7-3 and TRBJ2-1; TRBD2 matches 7 bases. Specimen: peripheral blood, collected 44 weeks after starting pembrolizumab. As DNA, the CDR3 is TGTGCCAGCAGCCCCGGTTGGGCGGGAGCCTACAATGAGCAGTTCTTC. This codes for CASSPGWAGAYNEQFF.